Each of the 26 T cell receptor beta chains below was sequenced from the same sample in a study of blood T cell repertoires in COVID-19. The method was immunoSEQ multiplex PCR; TCRdb's version includes in-frame clones alone and lacks a portion of them. Among around 200,000 clones listed, roughly nine tenths were seen once. Sequencing was done on a sample of peripheral blood. The receptors here all came from a woman aged 45-59 years with acute or convalescent COVID-19.

V usage is TRBV9 and J usage is TRBJ2-7; 8 bases map to TRBD1. Trimming took 3 bases from V and 8 from J; bases not matched to a gene: 10. This CDR3 spans 14 amino acids. Germline lookup yields CDR1 SGDLS and CDR2 YYNGEE. In DNA form, the CDR3 reads TGTGCCAGCAGCGCCGGGACAGGATTGGTTCAGCAGTACTTC. Its protein product is CASSAGTGLVQQYF.

The chain carries TRBV11-3 and TRBJ2-3; TRBD2 matches 9 bases. This CDR3 comprises 16 residues. Trimming at V came to 1 base and at J to 1 base, leaving 3 bases not matched to a gene. The V gene's germline CDR1 is SGHNT and CDR2 YENEEA. The chain's CDR3 is CASSLGIAGGTDTQYF. CDR3 nucleotides: TGTGCCAGCAGCTTAGGTATAGCGGGAGGCACAGATACGCAGTATTTT.

The chain recombines TRBV11-3 with TRBJ2-5; 7 nucleotides match TRBD1. CDR3 length equals 14 residues. Trimming took 5 bases from V and 2 from J; bases not matched to a gene: 5. The germline gives CDR1 SGHNT, CDR2 YENEEA. The CDR3 here is CASSRGGPQETQYF. The CDR3 region has the DNA TGTGCCAGCAGCAGAGGGGGCCCACAAGAGACCCAGTACTTC.

The chain uses TRBV18 and TRBJ2-7, with 8 bases matching TRBD1. The CDR3 covers 13 residues. V was clipped by 3 bases and J by 3 bases; unmatched bases: 1. CDR1 is KGHSH and CDR2 is LQKENI in the germline V gene. The CDR3 is CASSPGQDYEQYF. CDR3 in DNA: TGTGCCAGCTCACCGGGACAGGACTACGAGCAGTACTTC. The full variable domain, its missing parts supplied by reference TRBV18 and TRBJ2-7, is NAGVMQNPRHLVRRRGQEARLRCSPMKGHSHVYWYRQLPEEGLKFMVYLQKENIIDESGMPKERFSAEFPKEGPSILRIQQVVRGDSAAYFCASSPGQDYEQYFGPGTRLTVT.

This clone was recorded only once. The chain combines TRBV5-1 with TRBJ2-5, with a weak D call TRBD2 (7 bases). Germline-derived CDR1 and CDR2 are SGHRS and YFSETQ. Trimming stripped 6 bases from V and 3 bases from J, with 21 bases between. The CDR3 extends over 16 amino acids. CDR3 region: CASNLRLGGREETQYF. CDR3 DNA: TGCGCCAGCAACTTACGACTAGGGGGGAGGGAAGAGACCCAGTACTTC.

The rearrangement joins TRBV10-3 to TRBJ1-5, with 9 bases that match TRBD1. The germline CDR1 and CDR2 sequences are ENHRY and SYGVKD. The CDR3 has 14 residues. The J segment lost 5 bases and the V segment lost 4 bases, leaving 3 bases of the junction unmatched. For the CDR3, the DNA is TGTGCCATCAGTGCCGGGACAGGGTATCAGCCCCAGCATTTT. Translating it yields CAISAGTGYQPQHF.

The chain recombines TRBV6-4 with TRBJ2-6; 7 nucleotides agree with TRBD1. The CDR3 runs to 17 residues. J was trimmed by 0 bases and V by 8 bases; bases with no gene match: 10. CDR1 MRHNA and CDR2 SNTAGT come from the germline V gene. CDR3 residues: CASCGPTGISGANVLTF. The CDR3 nucleotides read TGTGCCAGCTGTGGACCGACAGGGATCTCTGGGGCCAACGTCCTGACTTTC.

This clone has only one observation. The chain uses TRBV7-6 and TRBJ2-1; possible D gene TRBD2, 6 bases. V lost 0 bases and J 5 bases, leaving 23 bases between the germline ends. Looked up from germline, CDR1 is SGHVS and CDR2 is FNYEAQ. The CDR3 is 19 residues long. The CDR3 DNA follows: TGTGCCAGCAGCTTAGCGAATCCATTAGCGAGCGGGCCCCACAATGAGCAGTTCTTC. As protein: CASSLANPLASGPHNEQFF.

The V call is TRBV18, the J call TRBJ2-3; 7 positions match TRBD2. This CDR3 is built from 13 residues. CDR1 is KGHSH and CDR2 is LQKENI in the germline V gene. Trimming removed 8 bases from V and 3 bases from J; junction bases left unmatched: 5. In nucleotides, the CDR3 is TGTGCCAGCCACCGCGGGGGAACAGATACGCAGTATTTT. It is translated as CASHRGGTDTQYF.

The DNA of the CDR3 is TGTGCCAGCACTGGGACAGGGGGCAATCAGCCCCAGCATTTT. Translated, it gives CASTGTGGNQPQHF. V is TRBV2 and J is TRBJ1-5, with 10 bases lining up with TRBD1. CDR3 size: 14 residues. The germline V gene has CDR1 SNHLY and CDR2 FYNNEI. V gave up 7 bases and J gave up 2 bases; unmatched junction bases: 2.

J is TRBJ2-7 and V is TRBV7-2, with 7 bases matching TRBD2. CDR3 length: 14 residues. Germline assignment: CDR1 SGHTA and CDR2 FQGNSA. The V gene end was trimmed by 3 bases and the J gene end by 3 bases; junction bases not matched to a gene: 5. Here the CDR3 reads CASSFGGNIYEQYF. DNA of the CDR3: TGTGCCAGCAGCTTCGGGGGGAATATCTACGAGCAGTACTTC.

This clone was detected only once. The chain carries TRBV24-1 and TRBJ1-2; a possible D gene is TRBD1 (5 bases). Between the trimmed V and J ends, which lost 4 bases and 3 bases, there was a span of 8 bases. CDR1 and CDR2 (germline): KGHDR, SFDVKD. This CDR3 has 13 residues. CDR3 loop: CATSEDTYYGYTF. CDR3 sequence (DNA): TGTGCCACCAGTGAGGACACGTACTATGGCTACACCTTC.

V and J are TRBV7-3 and TRBJ1-2; 7 bases agree with TRBD1. The germline V gene has CDR1 SGHTA and CDR2 FQGTGA. The CDR3 consists of 13 residues. J was trimmed by 8 bases and V by 5 bases; bases with no gene match: 8. The CDR3 here is CASSAQQGDGYTF. CDR3 nucleotides: TGTGCCAGCAGCGCCCAGCAGGGGGACGGCTACACCTTC.

The chain couples TRBV29-1 to TRBJ2-3; 9 bases fit TRBD1. The CDR3 consists of 14 residues. The germline CDR1 and CDR2 sequences are SQVTM and ANQGSEA. After removal of 3 bases from V and 6 bases from J, the junction contained 7 bases not matched to a gene. The CDR3 region is CSVEGGQGVDTQYF. In DNA, the CDR3 is TGCAGCGTTGAGGGGGGACAGGGTGTGGATACGCAGTATTTT.

The J gene is TRBJ1-4, the V gene TRBV27; D is ambiguous. The CDR3 loop spans 13 amino acids. Germline V gives CDR1 MNHEY, CDR2 SMNVEV (reference sequence). Deletions cut 8 bases from V and 8 bases from J, with 15 bases between. CDR3 nucleotide sequence: TGTGCCAGCGCGACGTTGACGGGGGAAAAACTGTTTTTT. It specifies CASATLTGEKLFF.

This clone has just one count. The chain couples TRBV29-1 to TRBJ2-1, with 10 bases identical to TRBD2. The length of the CDR3 is 15 residues. J was trimmed by 0 bases and V by 5 bases; bases with no gene match: 4. The germline CDR1 and CDR2 sequences are SQVTM and ANQGSEA. In DNA form, the CDR3 reads TGCAGCGTTCCAGCTAGCGGGAGCTCCTACAATGAGCAGTTCTTC. Its translation is CSVPASGSSYNEQFF.

In this sample, this clone turned up a few times. The CDR3 loop reads CAVTGHRILNSPLHF. In DNA, the CDR3 is TGTGCCGTTACAGGACACAGAATCCTTAATTCACCCCTCCACTTT. This chain uses TRBV6-5 with TRBJ1-6, with D perhaps matching TRBD1 (5 bases). Germline V CDR1 and CDR2: MNHEY, SVGAGI. V was cut by 11 bases and J by 6 bases, with 20 bases left in between. The CDR3 covers 15 residues.

V gene TRBV6-1 combines with J gene TRBJ1-4; D not certain. CDR3 length: 15 amino acids. Germline assignment: CDR1 MNHNS and CDR2 SASEGT. Trimming cost V 2 bases and J 3 bases, with 10 bases left between them. The CDR3 here is CASSELELPNEKLFF. CDR3 in DNA: TGTGCCAGCAGTGAATTAGAGTTACCTAATGAAAAACTGTTTTTT.

J is TRBJ2-1 and V is TRBV9; TRBD2 is a possible D gene (7 bases). With 4 bases removed from V and 2 bases from J, the gap between germline ends came to 22 bases. The V gene's germline CDR1 is SGDLS and CDR2 YYNGEE. The CDR3 spans 18 residues. CDR3 sequence (DNA): TGTGCCAGCAGCCCGGCTGAGGGGGGGGCCGCCCCCTACAATGAGCAGTTCTTC. This gives the protein CASSPAEGGAAPYNEQFF.

The chain links TRBV10-3 to TRBJ2-7; 7 positions match TRBD2. Germline lookup yields CDR1 ENHRY and CDR2 SYGVKD. The V segment lost 4 bases and the J segment 4 bases; nucleotides outside the gene matches: 7. CDR3 size: 14 residues. Here the CDR3 DNA reads TGTGCCATCAGTGCAATGACTAGCATGTACGAGCAGTACTTC. Its protein product is CAISAMTSMYEQYF.

The chain has TRBV28 and TRBJ2-4; D remains unclear. The CDR3 spans 11 residues. Per the germline V gene, CDR1 is MDHEN and CDR2 is SYDVKM. Between the trimmed V and J ends, which lost 7 bases and 7 bases, there was a span of 8 bases. The CDR3 sequence is CASTGGNIQYF. DNA of the CDR3: TGTGCCAGCACCGGCGGTAACATTCAGTACTTC.

The chain carries TRBV18 and TRBJ1-5, with 7 bases identical to TRBD1. V was clipped by 3 bases and J by 3 bases; unmatched bases: 5. There are 15 residues in the CDR3. The V gene's germline CDR1 is KGHSH and CDR2 LQKENI. The CDR3 loop is CASSPGQGVNQPQHF. The CDR3 region has the DNA TGTGCCAGCTCACCTGGGCAGGGGGTCAATCAGCCCCAGCATTTT.

V and J are TRBV10-3 and TRBJ2-3, with D possibly TRBD2 on 6 matching bases. The CDR3 sequence is 13 residues long. The germline gives CDR1 ENHRY, CDR2 SYGVKD. V was pared by 9 bases and J by 2 bases, with 12 bases between. CDR3 sequence (DNA): TGTGCCATGTCGAGGGAGGCCACAGATACGCAGTATTTT. This sequence encodes CAMSREATDTQYF.

This sequence joins TRBV30 and TRBJ1-3, with 7 bases that match TRBD1. The V gene's germline CDR1 is GTSNPN and CDR2 SVGIG (reference sequence). This CDR3 comprises 15 residues. Trimming removed 3 bases from V and 0 bases from J; junction bases left unmatched: 5. For the CDR3, the DNA is TGTGCCTGGAGCGACAGGGTGTCCTCTGGAAACACCATATATTTT. It yields the protein CAWSDRVSSGNTIYF. Complete variable domain (other parts from reference TRBV30 and TRBJ1-3): SQTIHQWPATLVQPVGSPLSLECTVEGTSNPNLYWYRQAAGRGLQLLFYSVGIGQISSEVPQNLSASRPQDRQFILSSKKLLLSDSGFYLCAWSDRVSSGNTIYFGEGSWLTVV.

The count of this clone is one. The chain uses TRBV20-1 and TRBJ1-5; D is unclear. CDR1 DFQATT and CDR2 SNEGSKA come from the germline V gene (reference sequence). The CDR3 has 12 amino acids. V lost 3 bases and J lost 4, with 7 bases in between. CDR3 sequence: CSASSRNQPQHF. CDR3 sequence (DNA): TGCAGTGCTAGTTCCAGGAATCAGCCCCAGCATTTT.

The chain joins TRBV2 to TRBJ1-6; D is perhaps TRBD1 (5 bases). This CDR3 is 14 amino acids long. The V end was cut by 4 bases, the J end by 5 bases, with 9 bases between. Germline V gene lookup returns CDR1 SNHLY and CDR2 FYNNEI. CDR3 sequence (DNA): TGTGCCAGCAGTGGGGGCAGGGATAATTCACCCCTCCACTTT. Its translation: CASSGGRDNSPLHF. Complete variable domain (other parts from reference TRBV2 and TRBJ1-6): EPEVTQTPSHQVTQMGQEVILRCVPISNHLYFYWYRQILGQKVEFLVSFYNNEISEKSEIFDDQFSVERPDGSNFTLKIRSTKLEDSAMYFCASSGGRDNSPLHFGNGTRLTVT.